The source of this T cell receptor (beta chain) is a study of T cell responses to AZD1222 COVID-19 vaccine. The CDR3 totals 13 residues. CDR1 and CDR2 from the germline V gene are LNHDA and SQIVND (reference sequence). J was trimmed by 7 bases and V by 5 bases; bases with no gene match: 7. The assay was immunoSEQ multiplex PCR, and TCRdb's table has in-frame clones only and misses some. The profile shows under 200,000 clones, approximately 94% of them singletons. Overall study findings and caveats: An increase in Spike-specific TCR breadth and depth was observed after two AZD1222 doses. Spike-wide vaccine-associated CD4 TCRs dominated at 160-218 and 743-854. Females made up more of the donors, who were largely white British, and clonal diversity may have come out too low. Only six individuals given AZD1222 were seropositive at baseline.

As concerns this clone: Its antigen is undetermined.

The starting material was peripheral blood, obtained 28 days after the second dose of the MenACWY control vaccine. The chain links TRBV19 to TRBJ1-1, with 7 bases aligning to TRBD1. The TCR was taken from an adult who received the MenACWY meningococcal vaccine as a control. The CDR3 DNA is TGTGCCAGTAGTTTTTACCGGGACAGTGAAGCTTTCTTT. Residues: CASSFYRDSEAFF. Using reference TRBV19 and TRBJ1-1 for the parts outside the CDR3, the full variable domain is DGGITQSPKYLFRKEGQNVTLSCEQNLNHDAMYWYRQDPGQGLRLIYYSQIVNDFQKGDIAEGYSVSREKKESFPLTVTSAQKNPTAFYLCASSFYRDSEAFFGQGTRLTVV.